This record looks at one T cell receptor (beta chain) sequence and its context. Those enrolled, adults aged roughly 18 to 90 years, came from some 25 US areas. This entry belongs to a study of blood T cell repertoires in COVID-19. TCRdb's table, derived via immunoSEQ multiplex PCR, lists solely in-frame clones and lacks some. Of about 210,000 clones in the sample, 80% are singletons; the top ten hold under 4.5%. This CDR3 spans 14 amino acids. Germline CDR1 SGHRS, CDR2 YFSETQ. After removal of 3 bases from V and 9 bases from J, the junction contained 3 bases not matched to a gene. The receptor comes from a man aged 25 to 45 with acute COVID-19. The material sequenced was PBMCs or T cells enriched from blood (not recorded which). V is TRBV5-1 and J is TRBJ2-1, with TRBD2 matching 13 bases. CDR3 coding DNA: TGCGCCAGCAGCTCCGGGACTAGCGGGGTTGAGCAGTTCTTC. This translates into CASSSGTSGVEQFF.